What follows is one T cell receptor beta chain and its context. Its antigen is not known. This sample was included in a study of T cells expressing NK-cell markers. Study overall: HCMV serostatus: seven of eight sequenced donors positive, one negative. Study findings and constraints: There were a few donors in whom these clonotypes also led the CD3+CD56-NKG2C+ fraction.

Reprocessing the 5' RACE reads, TCRdb reports a single entry for every CDR3 protein and omits DNA. The ten most abundant clones cover around 5% of a sample with hundreds of thousands of distinct CDR3 sequences. Germline assignment: CDR1 KGHDR and CDR2 SFDVKD. CDR3 size: 15 residues. The material sequenced was blood T cells: a sorted CD56 or NKG2C T cell subset, CD4+ or CD8+ T cells, or bulk PBMC T cells (not recorded which). This chain uses TRBV24-1 with TRBJ2-5; TCRdb reports TRBD1, a call that lacks DNA to check it against. This TCR was recovered from a man aged 18-70 years in good health. CDR3 sequence reads: CATSDRDRGQETQYF.